This T cell receptor beta chain emerged from a study of blood T cell repertoires in COVID-19 (dated by TCRdb to 2018 to 2021). For the wider study: The collaborator samples originated in the United States, Italy and Spain and spanned the acute and convalescent phases of COVID-19. The dataset comprised deeply sampled blood TCRbeta repertoires from subjects exposed to, actively infected with, or recovered from COVID-19. The repertoires were made available in a free public database intended to serve as a resource for research on the immune response to SARS-CoV-2. The material from the prospective study consisted of cDNA or gDNA derived from T cells, B-cell-depleted T cells, or PBMCs. Nearly every sample came with metadata listing a de-identified subject ID, COVID-19 status, age in years and sex. Where HLA class I and class II types were available, the types were taken from metadata supplied by the sample provider, not from assay-based typing. The samples were drawn from two sources: the first 160 participants of the ongoing ImmuneRACE study, and 1,000 to 1,500 subjects contributed by 6 global collaborators. Overall study results and their limits: The amount of clinical and demographic metadata varied by source and participant and was provided uncurated.

Each collaborating institution followed its own protocols to collect whole blood in K2EDTA tubes. Collaborator samples were shipped for TCRbeta analysis as frozen whole blood, isolated PBMCs, or DNA extracted from either sample type. Remarks on this clone: Its target antigen remains unknown. Base-call qualities are not available, and no considerably larger clone is one nucleotide away.

TCRbeta CDR3 regions were amplified from genomic DNA using the immunoSEQ Assay, a bias-controlled multiplex PCR. On the study's bioinformatics: The number of nucleated cells in each sample was estimated from the amplification of reference gene primers within the assay. To quantify the absolute abundance of each unique TCRbeta CDR3 rearrangement, sequence reads were collapsed and filtered. For each sample, productive Simpson clonality was calculated as the square root of Simpson's diversity index across productive rearrangements. TCRdb carries this immuneACCESS record with in-frame sequences only. Its versions omit some clonotypes, under half of them owing to an unresolved V gene in the studies checked, with the rest unexplained. V and J calls and clone size follow that table, whereas D and trimming were derived from the DNA. The table for this sample lists over 50,000 clones; around 87% of them were counted only once. The ten largest clonotypes hold 5.5% to 8.5% of the sample.

The receptor comes from a man in his sixties with acute or convalescent COVID-19. Input material: peripheral blood.

CDR3 reads: CASSDWDRGQETQYF. At the DNA level, the sequence is TGTGCCAGTAGTGATTGGGACAGGGGACAAGAGACCCAGTACTTC. The sequence joins TRBV19 to TRBJ2-5; 10 bases in between match TRBD1. The CDR3 contains 15 residues, cysteine and phenylalanine counted. The DNA shown is the 45-base CDR3, in frame from base 1. Ends trimmed: V by 5 bases, J by 2 bases; bases unmatched to a gene: 5. The germline V gene (reference sequence) gives CDR1 as LNHDA and CDR2 as SQIVND.